This T cell receptor beta chain was found in a study of T cell responses to AZD1222 COVID-19 vaccine. Whole-study findings and limits: Close to half of spike-specific TCRs reportedly recognize unmutated variant regions. Spike-specific TCR depth and breadth grew after two AZD1222 doses. Regions 160-218 and 743-854 dominated among vaccine-associated CD4 TCRs spanning spike.

TCRdb keeps only in-frame clones here, not all; method: immunoSEQ multiplex PCR. The sample lists some 100,000 clones, around nine tenths occurring once. The V gene's germline CDR1 is MNHEY and CDR2 SVGEGT. The V and J ends lost 0 bases and 9 bases respectively, with 12 bases between them. The CDR3 extends over 15 amino acids. Concerning this clone: Its cognate antigen is unknown.

V and J are TRBV6-2 or TRBV6-3 and TRBJ1-6; D not resolved. This material consisted of peripheral blood, taken on day 0 of AZD1222 vaccination. The sequence was collected from an adult in good health. Here the CDR3 DNA reads TGTGCCAGCAGTTACTCGAGGCCTGCAGGTTCACCCCTCCACTTT. Its protein product is CASSYSRPAGSPLHF.